The 16 T cell receptor beta chains below come from one sample, sequenced in a study of Graves' ophthalmopathy and Graves' hyperthyroidism. For repertoire sequencing, the TCR beta CDR3 regions were amplified from RNA transcripts. Second-round multiplex PCR followed a first-round RT-PCR using HTBI primers. TCRdb independently ran MiXCR on the multiplex PCR reads; one entry per CDR3 protein. The table has almost 750,000 distinct CDR3 sequences, approximately 40% seen once. The sample taken for sequencing was peripheral blood. These receptors originate from an adult man with Graves' ophthalmopathy.

This clonotype was seen repeatedly, ten times or more. J is TRBJ2-5 and V is TRBV15, with 8 bases aligning to TRBD1. In germline, CDR1 is LNHNV, CDR2 YYDKDF (reference sequence). This CDR3 is 14 amino acids long. J gave up 1 base and V 6 bases, and 4 bases lay outside the gene matches. This chain's CDR3 is CATRAGGAQETQYF. The DNA of the CDR3 is TGTGCCACCAGGGCAGGGGGCGCCCAAGAGACCCAGTACTTC.

This chain connects TRBV10-3 to TRBJ2-7; D not resolved. CDR1 ENHRY and CDR2 SYGVKD come from the germline V gene. The ends were cut back, 0 bases at V and 7 bases at J, with 13 bases in the middle. CDR3 size: 14 residues. This CDR3 is CAISESAGLNEQYF. The CDR3 nucleotides read TGTGCCATCAGTGAGTCGGCAGGCCTAAATGAGCAGTACTTC.

The chain joins TRBV7-3 to TRBJ2-2, with D unclear. The V and J ends lost 10 bases and 6 bases respectively, with 9 bases between them. Germline-derived CDR1 and CDR2 are SGHTA and FQGTGA. The CDR3 runs 11 residues. The chain's CDR3 is CATRPAGELFF. The DNA for the CDR3 is TGTGCCACTCGACCCGCCGGGGAGCTGTTTTTT. Complete variable domain (other parts from reference TRBV7-3 and TRBJ2-2): GAGVSQTPSNKVTEKGKYVELRCDPISGHTALYWYRQSLGQGPEFLIYFQGTGAADDSGLPNDRFFAVRPEGSVSTLKIQRTERGDSAVYLCATRPAGELFFGEGSRLTVL.

There are many counts of this clonotype. The chain couples TRBV7-2 to TRBJ1-1; the match to TRBD1 covers 8 bases. Germline lookup yields CDR1 SGHTA and CDR2 FQGNSA. J gave up 1 base and V 3 bases, and 4 bases lay outside the gene matches. CDR3 length: 15 residues. CDR3 in amino acids: CASSFSGTGNTEAFF. The CDR3 coding sequence is TGTGCCAGCAGCTTTTCGGGGACAGGGAACACTGAAGCTTTCTTT.

The chain carries TRBV29-1 and TRBJ1-1; TRBD1 might be the D (5 bases). This CDR3 is 10 amino acids long. V lost 7 bases to trimming and J lost 7 bases, with 10 bases between them. Germline V gene data show CDR1 as SQVTM and CDR2 as ANQGSEA. The CDR3 reads CSGGNGEAFF. In DNA, the CDR3 is TGCAGCGGGGGGAATGGTGAAGCTTTCTTT.

CDR3 region: CASLAGIQETQYF. The CDR3 nucleotides read TGCGCCAGTCTAGCGGGGATCCAAGAGACCCAGTACTTC. V is TRBV10-2 and J is TRBJ2-5; 9 bases agree with TRBD2. Trimming removed 9 bases from V and 1 base from J; junction bases left unmatched: 3. The CDR3 is 13 amino acids. Germline CDR1 is WSHSY and CDR2 is SAAADI.

This clonotype was observed many times. The V and J genes are TRBV9 and TRBJ1-5; no reliable D call. This CDR3 has 14 residues. Germline CDR1 and CDR2: SGDLS and YYNGEE. With 0 bases removed from V and 6 bases from J, the gap between germline ends came to 10 bases. CDR3 sequence: CASSVEGFGQPQHF. CDR3 coding DNA: TGTGCCAGCAGCGTAGAAGGGTTCGGTCAGCCCCAGCATTTT. Full variable domain (outside the CDR3, taken from reference TRBV9 and TRBJ1-5): DSGVTQTPKHLITATGQRVTLRCSPRSGDLSVYWYQQSLDQGLQFLIQYYNGEERAKGNILERFSAQQFPDLHSELNLSSLELGDSALYFCASSVEGFGQPQHFGDGTRLSIL.

This clonotype was seen ten or more times. CDR3 residues: CASNRGGKGDSPLHF. The CDR3, as DNA: TGTGCCAGCAACCGTGGTGGGAAGGGTGACTCACCCCTCCACTTT. J is TRBJ1-6 and V is TRBV5-8, with unresolved D. The V gene lost 6 bases and the J gene lost 10 bases, with 20 bases spanning the gap. CDR3 length: 15 amino acids. In germline, CDR1 is SGHTS, CDR2 YDEGEE.

This clonotype was counted between two and nine times. The CDR3 DNA sequence: TGTGCCAGCTCACCATGGGACAGGGTTGATGGCTACACCTTC. The encoded protein is CASSPWDRVDGYTF. The genes are TRBV2 and TRBJ1-2; 9 bases agree with TRBD1. The germline gives CDR1 SNHLY, CDR2 FYNNEI. The CDR3 is made up of 14 amino acids. After removal of 8 bases from V and 6 bases from J, the junction contained 10 bases not matched to a gene.

This clonotype came up a few times. The J gene is TRBJ1-5, the V gene TRBV28; D is perhaps TRBD1 (5 bases). CDR1 and CDR2 (germline): MDHEN, SYDVKM. CDR3 length: 15 amino acids. Trimming took 7 bases from V and 5 from J, leaving 18 bases between them. CDR3 region: CASNTGFDGDQPQHF. CDR3 nucleotides: TGTGCCAGCAATACAGGTTTTGACGGCGATCAGCCCCAGCATTTT.

The V gene is TRBV20-1, the J gene TRBJ1-5; D unclear. The CDR3 runs 17 residues. V shed 6 bases and J shed 3 bases, with 24 bases lying between them. Germline V gene data show CDR1 as DFQATT and CDR2 as SNEGSKA (reference sequence). CDR3: CSAFSGREFTSNQPQHF. The CDR3 DNA follows: TGCAGTGCCTTCTCCGGGAGGGAGTTCACCTCCAATCAGCCCCAGCATTTT.

The table lists this clonotype with a few counts. The V gene is TRBV20-1, the J gene TRBJ1-1; a possible D gene is TRBD1 (5 bases). The CDR3 sequence is 15 residues long. Germline CDR1 and CDR2: DFQATT and SNEGSKA (reference sequence). V was pared by 3 bases and J by 1 base, with 15 bases between. CDR3 coding DNA: TGCAGTGCTAGTGAGGGGCCACCTCGGAACACTGAAGCTTTCTTT. Translation gives CSASEGPPRNTEAFF.

This clonotype was found a few times. The rearrangement uses TRBV7-9 and TRBJ1-1; a possible D gene is TRBD1 (5 bases). V dropped 5 bases and J dropped 1 base, with 23 bases sitting between them. This CDR3 contains 18 residues. CDR1 and CDR2 from the germline V gene are SEHNR and FQNEAQ (reference sequence). The CDR3 DNA reads TGTGCCAGCAGCCAAGGACGCAGGGCAGGCCGTGGGAACACTGAAGCTTTCTTT. It encodes CASSQGRRAGRGNTEAFF.

As regards this clonotype: It may be a read error: a sequence one base away is much more abundant. The chain recombines TRBV9 with TRBJ1-6; maybe TRBD1 (5 bases). Germline V gene sequence: CDR1 SGDLS, CDR2 YYNGEE. The CDR3 length is 12 residues. CDR3: CASTTQGSPLRF. CDR3 DNA sequence: TGTGCCAGCACCACCCAGGGTTCACCCCTCCGCTTT.

The chain employs TRBV25-1 and TRBJ1-2; TRBD1 is a possible D gene (5 bases). Trimming shortened V by 9 bases and J by 2 bases, and 22 bases separated the two germline ends. The CDR3 has 16 residues. The germline gives CDR1 MGHDK, CDR2 SYGVNS. The CDR3 DNA follows: TGTGCCAGTGGTGAAGGGCGGGTAGGGGCGAACTATGGCTACACCTTC. Its protein is CASGEGRVGANYGYTF.

V is TRBV10-3 and J is TRBJ2-7; no clear D gene. CDR3 length: 11 amino acids. Per the germline V gene, CDR1 is ENHRY and CDR2 is SYGVKD. The V gene lost 4 bases and the J gene lost 2 bases, with 3 bases spanning the gap. The CDR3 spells CAISGTYEQYF. The CDR3 nucleotides read TGTGCCATCAGTGGTACCTACGAGCAGTACTTC.